The entry below gives a single TCR beta chain sequence along with its context. This clone was observed a handful of times. Its antigen specificity is not known. Per-nucleotide qualities are absent, and no much larger clonotype sits a single base away. This specimen's treatment or condition label, per the study, means: 19 received Ad26.COV2.S at low or high dose, single or two shots; about 5 received placebo; per-sample allocation not given. For vaccine and placebo recipients, the sequenced repertoires came from samples collected on day 63 after the first injection. In Cohort 1b, 25 to 30 adults aged 18-55 years were enrolled at a single site in Boston, USA, between 29 July and 7 August 2020. Ad26.COV2.S was a replication-incompetent adenovirus type 26 vector that expressed a prefusion-stabilized SARS-CoV-2 spike protein derived from the original Wuhan strain. The immunoSEQ Assay was used to sequence TCRbeta CDR3 regions. After extraction, genomic DNA underwent amplification by bias-controlled multiplex PCR, followed by high-throughput sequencing. As for the authors' bioinformatics: To quantify the absolute abundance of each unique TCRbeta CDR3 region, sequences were collapsed and filtered. T cell fraction was estimated by normalizing TCRbeta template counts to usable DNA, with usable DNA measured through amplification of reference genes found in all nucleated cells. Repertoire TCRs were annotated as SARS-CoV-2-specific when V gene, CDR3 amino acid sequence and J gene were exactly matched to a known reactive TCR set. MIRA supplied the reference SARS-CoV-2 TCR set, which was filtered for enrichment in COVID-19-positive ImmuneCODE repertoires so that public or cross-reactive TCRs were removed. Drawing on the MIRA antigens, annotated TCRs were analysed further at the level of specific ORF or position within ORF. Depth was the summed frequency of annotated unique rearrangements, while breadth was defined as annotated unique rearrangements over total unique productive rearrangements. TCR breadth was compared between groups using two-sided Wilcoxon rank-sum tests. In TCRdb, the immuneACCESS table is reduced to in-frame sequences with V and J assigned. These tables do not hold every clone; where another copy was compared, an unresolved V gene accounts for under half, and the others remain unexplained. V, J and clone size derive from that table, while D and trimming were established from the DNA sequence. This sample comprises about 390,000 clones, around 93% of them detected only once. The ten top clones hold under 2% of the sample.

This specimen comes from a study of Ad26.COV2.S vaccination and SARS-CoV-2 variants (dated by TCRdb to the early 2020s). Background for the entire study: Donors in the vaccine arm were drawn from COV1001, a multicentre, randomized, double-blind, placebo-controlled phase I-IIa trial testing Ad26.COV2.S in healthy adults. Blinding of investigators to trial group allocation was maintained during experiments and outcome assessment. Ad26.COV2.S was given intramuscularly at 5x10^10 or 1x10^11 viral particles, as a single shot or as two shots 56 days apart. A total of roughly 32 samples were included in the TCR-sequenced set, comprising about 20 Ad26.COV2.S vaccine recipients, 5 placebo recipients and 8 SARS-CoV-2 convalescent individuals. TCRbeta repertoire sequencing was used to assess the specificity and breadth of SARS-CoV-2-reactive T cell receptors after Ad26.COV2.S vaccination. Trial participants were randomized into five groups of five, in which low-dose or high-dose Ad26.COV2.S was given once or twice, or placebo was given on both occasions. General findings and caveats noted by the study authors: After vaccination, substantial breadth of spike-specific CD8+ and CD4+ T cell responses was reported. The study was not powered for comparison of responses between vaccine doses or regimens. It was noted by the authors that total T cell responses may have been underestimated by the TCR breadth and depth analyses. Compared with placebo recipients, Ad26.COV2.S recipients showed higher spike-specific TCR breadth (P = 0.0014). Comparable non-spike TCR breadth was observed between vaccine and placebo recipients, consistent with only spike being contained in the vaccine.

The sample consisted of peripheral blood, taken in a trial of Ad26.COV2.S vaccine versus placebo. This sequence originates from a person between 18 and 60 years old who received the Ad26.COV2.S COVID-19 vaccine or a placebo.

The CDR3 is CASSLLAHSNQPQHF. The DNA sequence reads TGTGCCAGCAGTTTATTAGCGCATAGCAATCAGCCCCAGCATTTT. Recombination joined TRBV27 with TRBJ1-5; too little of a D gene remains to name it. V loses 1 base of germline sequence and J loses 0 bases, and the interval between the two ends is 7 bases. The CDR3, from cysteine to phenylalanine, totals 15 residues. The kept DNA is CDR3 alone, 45 bases in frame from the first base. The CDR1 and CDR2 encoded by the germline V gene (reference sequence) are MNHEY and SMNVEV.